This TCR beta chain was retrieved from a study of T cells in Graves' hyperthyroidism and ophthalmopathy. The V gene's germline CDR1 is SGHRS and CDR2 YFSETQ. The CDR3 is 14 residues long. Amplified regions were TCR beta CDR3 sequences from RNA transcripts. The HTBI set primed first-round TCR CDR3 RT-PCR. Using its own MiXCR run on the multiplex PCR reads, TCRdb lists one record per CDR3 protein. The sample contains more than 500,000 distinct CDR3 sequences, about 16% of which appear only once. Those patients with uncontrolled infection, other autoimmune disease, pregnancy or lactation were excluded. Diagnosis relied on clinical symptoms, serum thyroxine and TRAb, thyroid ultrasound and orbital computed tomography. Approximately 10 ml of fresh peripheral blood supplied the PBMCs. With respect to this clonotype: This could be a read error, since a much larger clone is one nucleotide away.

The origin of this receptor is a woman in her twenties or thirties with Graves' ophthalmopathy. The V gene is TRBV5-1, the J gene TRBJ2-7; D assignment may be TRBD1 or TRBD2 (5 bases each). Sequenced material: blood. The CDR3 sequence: CAGSLGDGAREQYF. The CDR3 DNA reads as TGCGCCGGCAGCTTGGGGGACGGCGCTAGGGAGCAGTACTTC.